This T cell receptor beta chain was sequenced during a study of cytomegalovirus exposure and HLA in healthy donors. Study overall: The 120 or so validation repertoires used a platform that matched the one used for the 666 first-cohort repertoires, as a later analysis reported.

The V gene lost 3 bases and the J gene lost 13 bases, with 10 bases spanning the gap. The CDR3 is 10 amino acids. Germline CDR1 SQVTM, CDR2 ANQGSEA. Study results and limitations: Rarity held for most TCR sequences, but there were some public TCRs that occurred in many donors.

Notes on this clone: Antigen: not known.

The assay was immunoSEQ multiplex PCR, and TCRdb's table has in-frame clones only and misses some. The sample shows tens of thousands of clones, around 90% of them seen only once. The gene calls are TRBV29-1 and TRBJ2-1; D not certain. The sequence was collected from a woman aged 18-30 years in good health and CMV-seronegative. The sample taken for sequencing was PBMCs. The CDR3 loop reads CSVDGSAQFF. The CDR3 coding sequence is TGCAGCGTTGACGGGTCAGCACAGTTCTTC.